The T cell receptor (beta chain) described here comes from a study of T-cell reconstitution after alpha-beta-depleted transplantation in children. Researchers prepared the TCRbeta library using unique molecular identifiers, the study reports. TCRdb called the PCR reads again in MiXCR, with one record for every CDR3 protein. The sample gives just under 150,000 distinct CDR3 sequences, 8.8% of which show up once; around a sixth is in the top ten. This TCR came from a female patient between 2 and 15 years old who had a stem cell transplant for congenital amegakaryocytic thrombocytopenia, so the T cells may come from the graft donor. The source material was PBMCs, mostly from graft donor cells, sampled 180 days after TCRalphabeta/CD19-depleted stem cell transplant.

CDR3 DNA sequence: TGTGCCAGCAAGAAAGGAGTATCCGAGCAGTACTTC. Protein: CASKKGVSEQYF. This sequence joins TRBV28 and TRBJ2-7; no clear D. The CDR3 is 12 amino acids. V was clipped by 7 bases and J by 6 bases, with 13 bases between them. CDR1 MDHEN and CDR2 SYDVKM come from the germline V gene.